A selection of T cell receptor beta chains follows, all from one sample in a study of T cell responses to AZD1222 COVID-19 vaccine. Only in-frame clones appear in the TCRdb table, and some are missing; sequencing was by immunoSEQ multiplex PCR. The table shows more than 95,000 clones, with around 87% occurring only once. The specimen was peripheral blood, collected on day 0 of AZD1222 vaccination. These receptors all come from an adult in good health. Both conserved end residues are part of each CDR3. The D gene is left open where the match is weak. Some rows have no size entry. The others give once, few or many, or a class for an expanded clone.

d_call: NA; v_call: TRBV27; j_call: TRBJ2-7; clone_size: few; cdr3_nt: TGTGCCAGCAGTTCTACAGGGAACGAGCAGTACTTC; cdr3_aa: CASSSTGNEQYF
d_call: TRBD2; v_call: TRBV11-1; j_call: TRBJ2-1; clone_size: NA; cdr3_nt: TGTGCCAGCAGCTCGGGACTAGGGGCCTACAATGAGCAGTTCTTC; cdr3_aa: CASSSGLGAYNEQFF
d_call: NA; v_call: TRBV11-3; j_call: TRBJ2-1; clone_size: NA; cdr3_nt: TGTGCCAGCAGCTCCCGCGGACAGTTAGGCAATGAGCAGTTCTTC; cdr3_aa: CASSSRGQLGNEQFF
d_call: TRBD1; v_call: TRBV7-9; j_call: TRBJ1-1; clone_size: NA; cdr3_nt: TGTGCCAGCAGCTTAGGGACAGGGAACACTGAAGCTTTCTTT; cdr3_aa: CASSLGTGNTEAFF
d_call: NA; v_call: TRBV7-9; j_call: TRBJ2-1; clone_size: NA; cdr3_nt: TGTGCCAGCAGCTTACGCAAGCTGACCTACAATGAGCAGTTCTTC; cdr3_aa: CASSLRKLTYNEQFF
d_call: TRBD2; v_call: TRBV9; j_call: TRBJ2-1; clone_size: NA; cdr3_nt: TGTGCCAGCAGCTCCCGTCCGGCGGGAGGGTACAATGAGCAGTTCTTC; cdr3_aa: CASSSRPAGGYNEQFF
d_call: NA; v_call: TRBV24-1; j_call: TRBJ2-3; clone_size: NA; cdr3_nt: TGTGCCACCTATGCTATAAGGACCACCTCCACAGATACGCAGTATTTT; cdr3_aa: CATYAIRTTSTDTQYF
d_call: TRBD1; v_call: TRBV27; j_call: TRBJ1-2; clone_size: NA; cdr3_nt: TGTGCCAGCGGTCGAGTAGGGGGCAAAGGCTATGGCTACACCTTC; cdr3_aa: CASGRVGGKGYGYTF
d_call: NA; v_call: TRBV28; j_call: TRBJ2-5; clone_size: NA; cdr3_nt: TGTGCCAGCAGTTCCCTCGGGGGCTCCGGGGAGACCCAGTACTTC; cdr3_aa: CASSSLGGSGETQYF
d_call: NA; v_call: TRBV7-9; j_call: TRBJ1-2; clone_size: once; cdr3_nt: TGTGCCAGCAGCTTAGATCCGGACGACACCTTGTTTGGCTACACCTTC; cdr3_aa: CASSLDPDDTLFGYTF
d_call: TRBD1; v_call: TRBV7-7; j_call: TRBJ2-2; clone_size: NA; cdr3_nt: TGTGCTAGCAGCCCCCGGACAGGGAACACCGGGGAGCTGTTTTTT; cdr3_aa: CASSPRTGNTGELFF
d_call: NA; v_call: TRBV30; j_call: TRBJ1-6; clone_size: NA; cdr3_nt: TGTGCCTGGAGTGGGGGTAGGGATTCACCCCTCCACTTT; cdr3_aa: CAWSGGRDSPLHF
d_call: TRBD2; v_call: TRBV30; j_call: TRBJ2-1; clone_size: NA; cdr3_nt: TGTGCCTGGAGTGTAAGCCTAGCGGGAATCAATGAGCAGTTCTTC; cdr3_aa: CAWSVSLAGINEQFF
d_call: NA; v_call: TRBV28; j_call: TRBJ1-1; clone_size: NA; cdr3_nt: TGTGCCAGCAGTTTTACCGGGGGACGGACTGAAGCTTTCTTT; cdr3_aa: CASSFTGGRTEAFF
d_call: NA; v_call: TRBV4-1; j_call: TRBJ2-1; clone_size: NA; cdr3_nt: TGCGCCAGCAGCCAGAGGGCAGGGCCCTACAATGAGCAGTTCTTC; cdr3_aa: CASSQRAGPYNEQFF
d_call: TRBD1; v_call: TRBV19; j_call: TRBJ1-2; clone_size: NA; cdr3_nt: TGTGCCAGTAGTACTAGGACAGGCTGGAACTATGGCTACACCTTC; cdr3_aa: CASSTRTGWNYGYTF
d_call: NA; v_call: TRBV6-1; j_call: TRBJ1-3; clone_size: NA; cdr3_nt: TGTGCCAGCAGTGAAGCCCTAGGTGGCTCTGGAAACACCATATATTTT; cdr3_aa: CASSEALGGSGNTIYF
d_call: NA; v_call: TRBV9; j_call: TRBJ2-3; clone_size: NA; cdr3_nt: TGTGCCAGTAGCGTAGGAGTTGATACGCAGTATTTT; cdr3_aa: CASSVGVDTQYF
d_call: NA; v_call: TRBV27; j_call: TRBJ2-2; clone_size: NA; cdr3_nt: TGTGCCAGCAGTCCCCGGGACACCAGGGATGGATACACCGGGGAGCTGTTTTTT; cdr3_aa: CASSPRDTRDGYTGELFF
d_call: NA; v_call: TRBV6-1; j_call: TRBJ2-2; clone_size: few; cdr3_nt: TGTGCCAGCAGTGAACGCGGGGCGCGGACCGGGGAGCTGTTTTTT; cdr3_aa: CASSERGARTGELFF
d_call: NA; v_call: TRBV19; j_call: TRBJ2-2; clone_size: NA; cdr3_nt: TGTGCCAGTAGTATAACGAGTCCCGGGGAGCTGTTTTTT; cdr3_aa: CASSITSPGELFF
d_call: NA; v_call: TRBV6-1; j_call: TRBJ2-5; clone_size: NA; cdr3_nt: TGTGCCAGCAGTGAACAGGGGGGGATTCAAGAGACCCAGTACTTC; cdr3_aa: CASSEQGGIQETQYF
d_call: NA; v_call: TRBV7-9; j_call: TRBJ2-5; clone_size: NA; cdr3_nt: TGTGCCAGCAGCTTAGCCCGACAGCAGCTTAAAGAGACCCAGTACTTC; cdr3_aa: CASSLARQQLKETQYF
d_call: TRBD2; v_call: TRBV6-2/TRBV6-3; j_call: TRBJ2-7; clone_size: NA; cdr3_nt: TGTGCCAGCAGTTACCCGGGGAGCGGGGGTCGCGAGCAGTACTTC; cdr3_aa: CASSYPGSGGREQYF
d_call: NA; v_call: TRBV5-1; j_call: TRBJ1-1; clone_size: NA; cdr3_nt: TGCGCCAGCAGCTTACAGGGGAACACTGAAGCTTTCTTT; cdr3_aa: CASSLQGNTEAFF
d_call: TRBD1; v_call: TRBV5-1; j_call: TRBJ2-2; clone_size: NA; cdr3_nt: TGCGCCAGCAGCCCTGCCCCGACAGGGACCGGGGAGCTGTTTTTT; cdr3_aa: CASSPAPTGTGELFF
d_call: TRBD1; v_call: TRBV24-1; j_call: TRBJ2-1; clone_size: NA; cdr3_nt: TGTGCCACCAGTGATTCATCCAGGGGGCGAGGAAGCAATGAGCAGTTCTTC; cdr3_aa: CATSDSSRGRGSNEQFF
d_call: NA; v_call: TRBV7-8; j_call: TRBJ2-2; clone_size: NA; cdr3_nt: TGTGCCAGCAGCTTCCAGGGGACCGGGGAGCTGTTTTTT; cdr3_aa: CASSFQGTGELFF
d_call: NA; v_call: TRBV18; j_call: TRBJ1-2; clone_size: NA; cdr3_nt: TGTGCCAGCTCTCTCGACATTAACTATGGCTACACCTTC; cdr3_aa: CASSLDINYGYTF
d_call: NA; v_call: TRBV12-3/TRBV12-4; j_call: TRBJ1-2; clone_size: NA; cdr3_nt: TGTGCCAGCAGTACATACCTTGGCTACACCTTC; cdr3_aa: CASSTYLGYTF
d_call: TRBD1; v_call: TRBV5-6; j_call: TRBJ1-6; clone_size: NA; cdr3_nt: TGTGCCAGCAGCTTGGCCGGACAGGGGAATTCACCCCTCCACTTT; cdr3_aa: CASSLAGQGNSPLHF
d_call: TRBD2; v_call: TRBV19; j_call: TRBJ2-1; clone_size: NA; cdr3_nt: TGTGCCAGTAGTATTATAGCGGGCCCCTACAATGAGCAGTTCTTC; cdr3_aa: CASSIIAGPYNEQFF
d_call: NA; v_call: TRBV24-1; j_call: TRBJ2-1; clone_size: once; cdr3_nt: TGTGCCACCTCACCGGGCGGGGGCGATTCCTGGGAGCAGTTCTTC; cdr3_aa: CATSPGGGDSWEQFF
d_call: NA; v_call: TRBV7-9; j_call: TRBJ1-2; clone_size: few; cdr3_nt: TGTGCCAGCAGCGAATCGGGTTACTATGGCTACACCTTC; cdr3_aa: CASSESGYYGYTF
d_call: TRBD1; v_call: TRBV7-8; j_call: TRBJ2-6; clone_size: NA; cdr3_nt: TGTGCCAGCAGCTTAGAGCCCTGGGGGACAGGGCTCGGTTCTGGGGCCAACGTCCTGACTTTC; cdr3_aa: CASSLEPWGTGLGSGANVLTF
d_call: NA; v_call: TRBV15; j_call: TRBJ1-3; clone_size: NA; cdr3_nt: TGTGCCACCAGCACTAGGCTCTCTGGAAACACCATATATTTT; cdr3_aa: CATSTRLSGNTIYF
d_call: TRBD2; v_call: TRBV7-2; j_call: TRBJ2-5; clone_size: NA; cdr3_nt: TGTGCCAGCAGCCCCACCGGGAGGTGGGAGACCCAGTACTTC; cdr3_aa: CASSPTGRWETQYF
d_call: NA; v_call: TRBV19; j_call: TRBJ2-1; clone_size: NA; cdr3_nt: TGTGCCAGTAGTATAAGTGGGAGGAACTCCAATGAGCAGTTCTTC; cdr3_aa: CASSISGRNSNEQFF
d_call: NA; v_call: TRBV9; j_call: TRBJ2-7; clone_size: few; cdr3_nt: TGTGCCAGCAGCAAGGACGCGCTACCCTACGAGCAGTACTTC; cdr3_aa: CASSKDALPYEQYF